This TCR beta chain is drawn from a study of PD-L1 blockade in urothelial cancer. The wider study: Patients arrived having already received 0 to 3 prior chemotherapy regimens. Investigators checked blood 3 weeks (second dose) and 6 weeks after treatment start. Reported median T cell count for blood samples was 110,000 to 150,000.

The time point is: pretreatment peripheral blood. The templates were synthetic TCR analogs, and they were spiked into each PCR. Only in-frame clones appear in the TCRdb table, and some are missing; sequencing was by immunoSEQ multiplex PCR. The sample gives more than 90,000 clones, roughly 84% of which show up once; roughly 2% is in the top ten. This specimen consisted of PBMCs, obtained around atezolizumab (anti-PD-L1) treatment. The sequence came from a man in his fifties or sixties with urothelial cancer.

The chain's CDR3 is CASSQSRDSWYF. Written as DNA, the CDR3 is TGTGCCAGCAGTCAAAGCCGGGACTCTTGGTATTTT. The J gene is TRBJ2-3, the V gene TRBV28, with TRBD2 as a possible D gene (6 bases). This CDR3 has 12 amino acids. V was pared by 5 bases and J by 14 bases, with 17 bases between. In germline, CDR1 is MDHEN, CDR2 SYDVKM.